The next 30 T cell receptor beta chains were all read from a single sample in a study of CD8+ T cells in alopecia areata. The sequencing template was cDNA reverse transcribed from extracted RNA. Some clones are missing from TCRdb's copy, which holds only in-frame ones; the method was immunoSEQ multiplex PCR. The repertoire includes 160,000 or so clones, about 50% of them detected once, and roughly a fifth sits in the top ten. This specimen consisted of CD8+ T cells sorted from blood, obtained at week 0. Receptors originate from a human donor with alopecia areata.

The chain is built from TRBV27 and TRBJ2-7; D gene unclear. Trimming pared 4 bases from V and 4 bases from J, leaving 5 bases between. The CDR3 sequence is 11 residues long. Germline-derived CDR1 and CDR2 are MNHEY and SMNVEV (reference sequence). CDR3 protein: CASSSGYEQYF. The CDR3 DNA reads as TGTGCCAGCAGTTCGGGTTACGAGCAGTACTTC.

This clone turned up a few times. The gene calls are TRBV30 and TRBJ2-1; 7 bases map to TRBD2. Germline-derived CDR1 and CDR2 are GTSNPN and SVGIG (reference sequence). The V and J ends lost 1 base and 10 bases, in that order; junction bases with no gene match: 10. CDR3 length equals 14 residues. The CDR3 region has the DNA TGTGCCTGGAGTGAGGTGGCTAGCGGCCGGGAGCAGTTCTTC. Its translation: CAWSEVASGREQFF.

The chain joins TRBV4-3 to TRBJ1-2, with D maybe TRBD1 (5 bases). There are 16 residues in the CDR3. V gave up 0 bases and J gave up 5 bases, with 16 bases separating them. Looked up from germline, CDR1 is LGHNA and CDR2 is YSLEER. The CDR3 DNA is TGCGCCAGCAGCCAAGAGCTGAAGGACACCCCTTATGGCTACACCTTC. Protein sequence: CASSQELKDTPYGYTF.

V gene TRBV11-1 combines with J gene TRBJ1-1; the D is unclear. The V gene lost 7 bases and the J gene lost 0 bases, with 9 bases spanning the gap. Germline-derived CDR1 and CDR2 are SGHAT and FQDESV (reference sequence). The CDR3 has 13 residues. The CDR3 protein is CASKSILNTEAFF. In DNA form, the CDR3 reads TGTGCCAGCAAATCCATCCTGAACACTGAAGCTTTCTTT.

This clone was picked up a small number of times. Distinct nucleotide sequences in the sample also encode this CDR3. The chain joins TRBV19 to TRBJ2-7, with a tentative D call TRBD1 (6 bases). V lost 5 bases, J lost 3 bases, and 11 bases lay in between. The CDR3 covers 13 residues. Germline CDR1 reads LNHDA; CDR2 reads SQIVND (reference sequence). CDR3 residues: CASSLDSNYEQYF. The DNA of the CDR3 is TGTGCCAGTAGTCTGGACAGTAACTACGAGCAGTACTTC.

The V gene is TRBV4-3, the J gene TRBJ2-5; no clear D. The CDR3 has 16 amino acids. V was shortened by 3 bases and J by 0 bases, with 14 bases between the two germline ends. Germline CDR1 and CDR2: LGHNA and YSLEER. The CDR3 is CASSQSPPPNQETQYF. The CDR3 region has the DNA TGCGCCAGCAGCCAGAGTCCGCCGCCGAACCAAGAGACCCAGTACTTC.

The DNA for the CDR3 is TGTGCCAGTGCCTTAGGACTAGGACCAGATACGCAGTATTTT. Its protein product is CASALGLGPDTQYF. The chain combines TRBV19 with TRBJ2-3; TRBD2 matches at 7 bases. Germline trimming cut 8 bases from V and 4 bases from J; bases unmatched to any gene: 9. The CDR3 is made up of 14 amino acids. Germline V gene sequence: CDR1 LNHDA, CDR2 SQIVND (reference sequence).

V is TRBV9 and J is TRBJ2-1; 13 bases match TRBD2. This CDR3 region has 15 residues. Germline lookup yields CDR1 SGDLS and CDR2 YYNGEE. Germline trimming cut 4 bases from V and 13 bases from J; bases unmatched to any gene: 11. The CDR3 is CASSLSGTSGEIQFF. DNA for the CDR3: TGTGCCAGCAGCTTATCCGGGACTAGCGGGGAAATCCAGTTCTTC.

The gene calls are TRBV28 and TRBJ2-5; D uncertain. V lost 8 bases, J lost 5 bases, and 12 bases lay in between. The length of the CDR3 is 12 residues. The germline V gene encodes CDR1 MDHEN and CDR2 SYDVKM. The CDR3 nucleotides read TGTGCCAGCTGCTACCTGGGGGAGACCCAGTACTTC. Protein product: CASCYLGETQYF.

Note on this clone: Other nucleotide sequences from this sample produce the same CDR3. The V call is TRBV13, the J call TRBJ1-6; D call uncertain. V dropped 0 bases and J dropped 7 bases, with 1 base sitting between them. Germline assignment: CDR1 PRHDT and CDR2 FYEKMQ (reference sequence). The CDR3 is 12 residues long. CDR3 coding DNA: TGTGCCAGCAGCTTAGGAAATTCACCCCTCCACTTT. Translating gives CASSLGNSPLHF.

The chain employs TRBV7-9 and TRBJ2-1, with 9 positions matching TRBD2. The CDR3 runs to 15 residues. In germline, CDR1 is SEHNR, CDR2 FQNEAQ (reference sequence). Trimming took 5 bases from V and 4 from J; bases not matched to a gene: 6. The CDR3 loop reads CASSPGTSTYNEQFF. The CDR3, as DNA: TGTGCCAGCAGCCCGGGGACTAGCACGTACAATGAGCAGTTCTTC.

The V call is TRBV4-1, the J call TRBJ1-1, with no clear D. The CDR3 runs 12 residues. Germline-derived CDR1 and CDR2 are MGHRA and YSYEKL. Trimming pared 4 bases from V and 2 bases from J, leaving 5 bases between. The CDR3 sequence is CASSPDNTEAFF. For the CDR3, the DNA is TGCGCCAGCAGCCCTGATAACACTGAAGCTTTCTTT.

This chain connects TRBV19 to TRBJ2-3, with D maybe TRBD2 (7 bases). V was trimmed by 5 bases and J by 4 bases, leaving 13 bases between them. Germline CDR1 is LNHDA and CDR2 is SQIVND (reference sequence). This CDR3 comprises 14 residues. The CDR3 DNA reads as TGTGCCAGTAGTCCGGGGGGCCCGCCAGATACGCAGTATTTT. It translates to CASSPGGPPDTQYF.

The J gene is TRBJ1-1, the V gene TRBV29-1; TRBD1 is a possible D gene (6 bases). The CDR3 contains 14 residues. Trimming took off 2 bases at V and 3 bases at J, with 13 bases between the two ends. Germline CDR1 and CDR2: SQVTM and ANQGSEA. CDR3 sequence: CSVEISGADTEAFF. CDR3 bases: TGCAGCGTTGAAATCTCGGGGGCTGACACTGAAGCTTTCTTT.

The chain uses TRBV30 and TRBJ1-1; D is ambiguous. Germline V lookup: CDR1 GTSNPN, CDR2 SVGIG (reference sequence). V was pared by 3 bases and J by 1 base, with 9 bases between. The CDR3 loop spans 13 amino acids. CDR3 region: CAWRLSRNTEAFF. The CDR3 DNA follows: TGTGCCTGGAGGCTATCAAGGAACACTGAAGCTTTCTTT.

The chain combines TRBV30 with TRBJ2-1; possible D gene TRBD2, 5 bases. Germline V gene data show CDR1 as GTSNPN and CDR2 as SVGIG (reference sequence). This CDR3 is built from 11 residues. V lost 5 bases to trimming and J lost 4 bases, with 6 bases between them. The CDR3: CAWGEYNEQFF. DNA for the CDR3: TGTGCCTGGGGGGAGTACAATGAGCAGTTCTTC.

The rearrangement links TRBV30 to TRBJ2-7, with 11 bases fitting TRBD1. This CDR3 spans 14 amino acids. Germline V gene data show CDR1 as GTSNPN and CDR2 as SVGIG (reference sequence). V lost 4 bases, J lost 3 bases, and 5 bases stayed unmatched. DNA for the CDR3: TGTGCCTGGAAATTTGGGACAGGGGGCTACGAGCAGTACTTC. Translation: CAWKFGTGGYEQYF.

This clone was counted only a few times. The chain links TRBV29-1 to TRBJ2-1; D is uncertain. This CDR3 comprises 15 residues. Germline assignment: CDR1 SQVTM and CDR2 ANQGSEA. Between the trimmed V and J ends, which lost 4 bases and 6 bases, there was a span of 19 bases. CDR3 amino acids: CSVVRLARRSNEQFF. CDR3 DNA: TGCAGCGTTGTGAGGCTGGCTAGACGGAGCAATGAGCAGTTCTTC.

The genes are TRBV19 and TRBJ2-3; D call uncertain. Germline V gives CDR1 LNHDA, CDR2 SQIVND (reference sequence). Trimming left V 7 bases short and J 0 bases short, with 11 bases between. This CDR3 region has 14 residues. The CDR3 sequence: CASTSDISTDTQYF. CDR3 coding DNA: TGTGCCAGTACCTCGGATATTAGCACAGATACGCAGTATTTT.

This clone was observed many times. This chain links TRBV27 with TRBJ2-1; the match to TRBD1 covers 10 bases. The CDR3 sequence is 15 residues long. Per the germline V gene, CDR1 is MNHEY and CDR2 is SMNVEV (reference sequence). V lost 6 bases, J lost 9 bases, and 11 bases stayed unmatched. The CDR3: CASRPLTGGGGEQFF. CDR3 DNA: TGTGCCAGCAGACCCTTGACAGGGGGCGGCGGTGAGCAGTTCTTC.

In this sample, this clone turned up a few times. The CDR3 reads CASSLRPVGYGYTF. The CDR3 coding sequence is TGTGCCAGCAGTCTCAGGCCTGTAGGGTATGGCTACACCTTC. This chain connects TRBV27 to TRBJ1-2; D unclear. The V end was cut by 5 bases, the J end by 5 bases, with 15 bases between. Germline lookup yields CDR1 MNHEY and CDR2 SMNVEV (reference sequence). The CDR3 length is 14 residues.

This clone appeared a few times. The CDR3 loop reads CASSTIRGEQFF. The CDR3 DNA follows: TGTGCCAGCAGCACAATCAGGGGTGAGCAGTTCTTC. V usage is TRBV5-6 and J usage is TRBJ2-1; tentatively, D is TRBD1 (6 bases). The V gene's germline CDR1 is SGHDT and CDR2 YYEEEE. The CDR3 is 12 amino acids. Trimming removed 4 bases at V and 9 bases at J, with 11 bases between.

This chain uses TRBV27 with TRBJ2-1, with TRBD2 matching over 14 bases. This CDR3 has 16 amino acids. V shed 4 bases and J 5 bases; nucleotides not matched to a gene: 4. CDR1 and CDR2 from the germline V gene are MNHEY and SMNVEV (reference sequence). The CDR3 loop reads CASSSLTSGGDNEQFF. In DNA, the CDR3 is TGTGCCAGCAGTTCGCTGACTAGCGGGGGGGACAATGAGCAGTTCTTC.

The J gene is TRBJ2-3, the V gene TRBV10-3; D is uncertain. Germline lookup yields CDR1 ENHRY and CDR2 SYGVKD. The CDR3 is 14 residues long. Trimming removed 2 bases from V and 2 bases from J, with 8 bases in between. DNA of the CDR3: TGTGCCATCAGTGAGGGCAGAACCACAGATACGCAGTATTTT. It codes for CAISEGRTTDTQYF.

Here the CDR3 DNA reads TGTGCCTGGAGTGAAGCCGGTTACTATGGCTACACCTTC. Residues: CAWSEAGYYGYTF. This sequence joins TRBV30 and TRBJ1-2; no firm D call. In germline, CDR1 is GTSNPN, CDR2 SVGIG (reference sequence). The CDR3 totals 13 residues. The ends were cut back, 1 base at V and 3 bases at J, with 9 bases in the middle.

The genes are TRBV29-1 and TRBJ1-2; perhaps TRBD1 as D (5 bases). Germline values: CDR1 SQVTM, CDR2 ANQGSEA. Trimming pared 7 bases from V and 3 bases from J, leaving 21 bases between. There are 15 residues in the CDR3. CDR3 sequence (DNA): TGCAGCGCCATGGGATCGGGGGTCGACGACTATGGCTACACCTTC. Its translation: CSAMGSGVDDYGYTF.

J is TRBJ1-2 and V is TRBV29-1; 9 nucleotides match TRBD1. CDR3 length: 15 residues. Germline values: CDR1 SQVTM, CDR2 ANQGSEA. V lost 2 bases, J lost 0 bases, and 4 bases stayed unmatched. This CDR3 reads CSVETGGSANYGYTF. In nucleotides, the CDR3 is TGCAGCGTTGAAACAGGGGGCTCAGCTAACTATGGCTACACCTTC.

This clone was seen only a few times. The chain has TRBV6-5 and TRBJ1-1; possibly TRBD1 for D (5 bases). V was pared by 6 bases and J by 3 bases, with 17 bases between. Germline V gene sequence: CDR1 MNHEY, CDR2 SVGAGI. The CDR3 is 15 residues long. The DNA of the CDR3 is TGTGCCAGCAGCCAACTACCGGGGGGATACACTGAAGCTTTCTTT. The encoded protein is CASSQLPGGYTEAFF.

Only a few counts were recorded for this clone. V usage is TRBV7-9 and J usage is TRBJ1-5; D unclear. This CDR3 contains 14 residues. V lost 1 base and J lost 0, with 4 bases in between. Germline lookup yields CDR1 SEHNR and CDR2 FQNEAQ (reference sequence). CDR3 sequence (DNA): TGTGCCAGCAGCTTAGGGAATAGCAATCAGCCCCAGCATTTT. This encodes CASSLGNSNQPQHF. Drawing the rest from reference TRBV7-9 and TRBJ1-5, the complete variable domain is DTGVSQNPRHKITKRGQNVTFRCDPISEHNRLYWYRQTLGQGPEFLTYFQNEAQLEKSRLLSDRFSAERPKGSFSTLEIQRTEQGDSAMYLCASSLGNSNQPQHFGDGTRLSIL.

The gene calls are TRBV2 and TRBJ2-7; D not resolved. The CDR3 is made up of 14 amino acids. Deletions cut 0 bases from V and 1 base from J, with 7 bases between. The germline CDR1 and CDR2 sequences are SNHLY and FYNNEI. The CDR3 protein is CASSEAVGSYEQYF. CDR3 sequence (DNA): TGTGCCAGCAGTGAAGCGGTGGGTTCCTACGAGCAGTACTTC.